Below are 12 T cell receptor beta chains sequenced from a single sample in a study of T cell responses to AZD1222 COVID-19 vaccine. Profiled with immunoSEQ multiplex PCR; TCRdb holds only in-frame clones, not every one. The repertoire holds approximately 210,000 clones, with 80% to 95% as singletons. Sequencing was performed on peripheral blood, taken 28 days after the second AZD1222 dose. The receptors originated from an adult who received the AZD1222 COVID-19 vaccine.

The chain couples TRBV18 to TRBJ2-7; D is possibly TRBD2 (6 bases). V lost 5 bases, J lost 0 bases, and 11 bases lay in between. The CDR3 contains 14 residues. Germline V gene sequence: CDR1 KGHSH, CDR2 LQKENI. The CDR3 here is CASSTTSTSYEQYF. The CDR3 DNA follows: TGTGCCAGCTCAACTACTAGCACCTCCTACGAGCAGTACTTC.

The rearrangement links TRBV5-1 to TRBJ2-7; D not certain. V was cut by 4 bases and J by 0 bases, with 11 bases left in between. The CDR3 spans 14 residues. Germline loops: CDR1 SGHRS, CDR2 YFSETQ. The CDR3 region is CASSVAVSSYEQYF. DNA of the CDR3: TGCGCCAGCAGCGTAGCAGTTAGCTCCTACGAGCAGTACTTC.

CDR3 DNA sequence: TGTGCCAGCAGCTTAACCCCAGGGTTACGGTACGAGCAGTACTTC. Its translation: CASSLTPGLRYEQYF. The chain is built from TRBV7-9 and TRBJ2-7; maybe TRBD1 (5 bases). CDR1 is SEHNR, CDR2 FQNEAQ, per germline (reference sequence). This CDR3 is 15 amino acids long. V lost 2 bases and J 4 bases, leaving 15 bases between the germline ends.

This clone has just one count. This chain uses TRBV9 with TRBJ1-4; D unresolved. The V end was cut by 4 bases, the J end by 5 bases, with 12 bases between. CDR3 length: 14 residues. From germline, CDR1 is SGDLS and CDR2 YYNGEE. The CDR3, as DNA: TGTGCCAGCAGCCTAGGGAACCAAAATGAAAAACTGTTTTTT. Translated: CASSLGNQNEKLFF.

This clone was found once. The chain carries TRBV14 and TRBJ1-1; 7 bases agree with TRBD1. The V gene's germline CDR1 is SGHDN and CDR2 FVKESK. The CDR3 runs to 13 residues. With V trimmed by 1 base and J by 8 bases, 4 bases remained unmatched. The CDR3 protein is CASSQGTGAEAFF. CDR3 sequence (DNA): TGTGCCAGCAGCCAAGGGACAGGCGCAGAAGCTTTCTTT.

V gene TRBV7-3 combines with J gene TRBJ1-2; the match to TRBD1 covers 8 bases. The length of the CDR3 is 13 residues. The ends lost 4 bases at V and 8 bases at J; junction bases unmatched: 6. The germline V gene has CDR1 SGHTA and CDR2 FQGTGA. Written as DNA, the CDR3 is TGTGCCAGCAGCTCGGCAGGGGGCGGGGGCTACACCTTC. This translates into CASSSAGGGGYTF.

This chain connects TRBV11-3 to TRBJ2-1; 13 bases map to TRBD2. CDR3 length equals 18 residues. Trimming removed 6 bases from V and 3 bases from J; junction bases left unmatched: 11. Germline V CDR1 and CDR2: SGHNT, YENEEA. The CDR3 protein is CASRSGLAGEWNYNEQFF. CDR3 in DNA: TGTGCCAGCAGGTCCGGACTAGCGGGAGAATGGAACTACAATGAGCAGTTCTTC.

V is TRBV2 and J is TRBJ1-5; the D is unclear. Germline values: CDR1 SNHLY, CDR2 FYNNEI. CDR3 size: 13 residues. The germline V and J ends were trimmed by 5 bases and 5 bases, with 10 bases remaining between them. This chain's CDR3 is CASSSDRYQPQHF. The CDR3 nucleotides read TGTGCCAGCAGTTCGGACCGATATCAGCCCCAGCATTTT.

V is TRBV2 and J is TRBJ2-7, with D uncertain. V dropped 5 bases and J dropped 6 bases, with 20 bases sitting between them. Germline values: CDR1 SNHLY, CDR2 FYNNEI. The length of the CDR3 is 15 residues. CDR3 region: CASSPQDPTLVEQYF. DNA for the CDR3: TGTGCCAGCAGTCCCCAGGACCCTACCCTGGTCGAGCAGTACTTC.

The genes are TRBV5-4 and TRBJ2-2, with 9 bases fitting TRBD2. This CDR3 contains 15 residues. J gave up 5 bases and V 4 bases, and 6 bases lay outside the gene matches. Per germline, CDR1 SGHNT and CDR2 YYREEE (reference sequence). CDR3 DNA sequence: TGTGCCAGCAGCGACGGACTAGCGAGTACCGGGGAGCTGTTTTTT. The encoded protein is CASSDGLASTGELFF.

J is TRBJ2-5 and V is TRBV30; D unclear. The V and J ends lost 2 bases and 0 bases respectively, with 7 bases between them. The germline gives CDR1 GTSNPN, CDR2 SVGIG (reference sequence). The CDR3 sequence is 13 residues long. The CDR3 sequence is CAWSIGHQETQYF. As DNA, the CDR3 is TGTGCCTGGAGTATAGGGCACCAAGAGACCCAGTACTTC.

V is TRBV6-5 and J is TRBJ2-7; TRBD1 aligns across 7 bases. CDR1 is MNHEY, CDR2 SVGAGI, per germline. After removal of 7 bases from V and 2 bases from J, the junction contained 8 bases not matched to a gene. This CDR3 contains 14 residues. The CDR3: CASTPGQLAYEQYF. The CDR3 region has the DNA TGTGCCAGCACCCCGGGACAGCTCGCCTACGAGCAGTACTTC.